Each of the 21 T cell receptor beta chains below was sequenced from the same sample in a study of blood T cell repertoires in COVID-19 (dated by TCRdb to the early 2020s). To prepare the library, the immunoSEQ multiplex PCR assay was applied. Imported from immuneACCESS, the table was reduced by TCRdb to in-frame sequences with V and J called. These copies leave out some clones; in studies compared against another copy, an unresolved V gene accounts for under half, and the cause of the remainder is not known. The sample table lists about 240,000 clones, around 82% of them with a count of one. The ten largest clones represent about 3.6% of the sample. The material sequenced was PBMCs or T cells enriched from blood (not recorded which). Source of these receptors: a woman in her forties who had been exposed to COVID-19.

The chain uses TRBV11-1 and TRBJ2-7; 8 positions match TRBD1. Per germline, CDR1 SGHAT and CDR2 FQDESV (reference sequence). This CDR3 is 14 amino acids long. V lost 5 bases, J lost 2 bases, and 5 bases stayed unmatched. CDR3 DNA sequence: TGTGCCAGCAGCACTCCGACAGGGGCCTACGAGCAGTACTTC. Encoded protein: CASSTPTGAYEQYF.

This rearrangement joins TRBV7-9 to TRBJ2-2; perhaps TRBD1 as D (6 bases). Trimming cost V 4 bases and J 2 bases, with 11 bases left between them. Germline V lookup: CDR1 SEHNR, CDR2 FQNEAQ (reference sequence). The CDR3 is made up of 15 amino acids. The CDR3 loop is CASSSPGQNTGELFF. DNA for the CDR3: TGTGCCAGCAGCTCTCCGGGACAAAACACCGGGGAGCTGTTTTTT.

This clone was seen more than once but under ten times. The chain couples TRBV6-2 or TRBV6-3 to TRBJ1-5; 10 bases fit TRBD1. V dropped 5 bases and J dropped 1; count of bases not matched to a gene: 14. Germline V gives CDR1 MNHEY, CDR2 SVGEGT. CDR3 length: 19 amino acids. DNA for the CDR3: TGTGCCAGCAGTCATGACAGGGGGCTCAACTATCCCAGCAATCAGCCCCAGCATTTT. Translation: CASSHDRGLNYPSNQPQHF.

With regard to this clone: In the same sample, other DNA sequences code for this CDR3. The V and J genes are TRBV9 and TRBJ1-1, with TRBD1 identical over 8 bases. J gave up 3 bases and V 0 bases, and 4 bases lay outside the gene matches. The CDR3 has 15 amino acids. Germline CDR1 is SGDLS and CDR2 is YYNGEE. CDR3 DNA sequence: TGTGCCAGCAGCGTAGGGGGGGGACAGGACACTGAAGCTTTCTTT. Protein sequence: CASSVGGGQDTEAFF.

This clone was observed a few times. This chain uses TRBV6-2 or TRBV6-3 with TRBJ1-1; 9 positions match TRBD1. Germline lookup yields CDR1 MNHEY and CDR2 SVGEGT. The CDR3 runs to 18 residues. Trimming at V came to 0 bases and at J to 0 bases, leaving 8 bases not matched to a gene. The DNA for the CDR3 is TGTGCCAGCAGTTACTCTCCCCCGACAGGGGGGTTGAACACTGAAGCTTTCTTT. The encoded protein is CASSYSPPTGGLNTEAFF.

V usage is TRBV5-1 and J usage is TRBJ2-2, with D perhaps TRBD1 (6 bases). V lost 7 bases and J lost 6, with 16 bases in between. There are 14 residues in the CDR3. Looked up from germline, CDR1 is SGHRS and CDR2 is YFSETQ. The CDR3 region has the DNA TGCGCCAGCGGAACAGGGTTGGGACCCGGGGAGCTGTTTTTT. As protein: CASGTGLGPGELFF.

The chain couples TRBV28 to TRBJ1-5; D perhaps matches TRBD1 (6 bases). V was cut by 6 bases and J by 2 bases, with 14 bases left in between. The CDR3 loop spans 15 amino acids. The germline V gene encodes CDR1 MDHEN and CDR2 SYDVKM. The CDR3 spells CASSSQGLGNQPQHF. The CDR3 DNA follows: TGTGCCAGCAGCTCACAGGGTTTAGGCAATCAGCCCCAGCATTTT.

The chain carries TRBV30 and TRBJ2-3; weak D call: TRBD2 (7 bases). The CDR3 totals 14 residues. Germline loops: CDR1 GTSNPN, CDR2 SVGIG (reference sequence). The V end lost 7 bases, the J end lost 4 bases, and 18 bases lay between the germline ends. CDR3 DNA: TGTGCCTCCACAGGGAGGGTATTGCCAGATACGCAGTATTTT. It specifies CASTGRVLPDTQYF.

The chain is built from TRBV7-2 and TRBJ2-7; 8 bases map to TRBD1. Germline CDR1 reads SGHTA; CDR2 reads FQGNSA. The J segment lost 4 bases and the V segment lost 2 bases, leaving 7 bases of the junction unmatched. The CDR3 length is 15 residues. This CDR3 is CASSLNPGQAYEQYF. CDR3 bases: TGTGCCAGCAGCTTAAATCCGGGACAGGCATACGAGCAGTACTTC.

This chain connects TRBV6-5 to TRBJ2-1, with 9 bases fitting TRBD1. Germline CDR1 is MNHEY and CDR2 is SVGAGI. The ends lost 6 bases at V and 8 bases at J; junction bases unmatched: 5. The CDR3 sequence is 13 residues long. CDR3 nucleotide sequence: TGTGCCAGCAGCCGGGACAGGGCCGATGAGCAGTTCTTC. Protein: CASSRDRADEQFF.

This clone was seen a single time. This chain uses TRBV3-1 (or the pseudogene TRBV3-2) with TRBJ1-5, with no clear D. This CDR3 has 15 residues. The V gene lost 4 bases and the J gene lost 0 bases, with 10 bases spanning the gap. CDR1 is LGHDT and CDR2 is YNNKEL in the germline V gene (reference sequence). CDR3 protein: CASSPRYDSNQPQHF. DNA of the CDR3: TGTGCCAGCAGCCCCCGGTACGATAGCAATCAGCCCCAGCATTTT.

The J gene is TRBJ1-5, the V gene TRBV12-3 or TRBV12-4, with no clear D. V lost 6 bases, J lost 4 bases, and 10 bases lay in between. The CDR3 contains 13 residues. Written as DNA, the CDR3 is TGTGCCAGCAGCTCCGGAGCGAATCAGCCCCAGCATTTT. This codes for CASSSGANQPQHF.

The chain couples TRBV10-3 to TRBJ1-1, with 7 positions matching TRBD1. Germline loops: CDR1 ENHRY, CDR2 SYGVKD. The CDR3 is made up of 14 amino acids. V dropped 10 bases and J dropped 7; count of bases not matched to a gene: 15. The CDR3 here is CATRALDRHGEAFF. The DNA of the CDR3 is TGTGCCACCAGGGCCCTGGACAGGCACGGTGAAGCTTTCTTT.

The chain combines TRBV19 with TRBJ1-1; a weak D match, TRBD1 (5 bases). The CDR3 spans 12 residues. V lost 7 bases, J lost 5 bases, and 11 bases lay in between. Germline CDR1 is LNHDA and CDR2 is SQIVND (reference sequence). The CDR3 region is CASTTRGTEAFF. In DNA form, the CDR3 reads TGTGCCAGTACCACCCGGGGGACTGAAGCTTTCTTT.

The CDR3 bases are TGTGCCAGCAGTCTGGCAGGACTTAACTATGGCTACACCTTC. Protein: CASSLAGLNYGYTF. The chain uses TRBV27 and TRBJ1-2; the D is unclear. This CDR3 contains 14 residues. Germline V CDR1 and CDR2: MNHEY, SMNVEV (reference sequence). The V and J ends lost 5 bases and 1 base respectively, with 11 bases between them.

V and J are TRBV14 and TRBJ1-2; 9 bases fit TRBD1. Germline trimming cut 3 bases from V and 4 bases from J; bases unmatched to any gene: 3. CDR1 and CDR2 from the germline V gene are SGHDN and FVKESK. CDR3 length: 14 amino acids. For the CDR3, the DNA is TGTGCCAGCAGCCACTTGACAGGGGGCTATGGCTACACCTTC. Translating gives CASSHLTGGYGYTF.

The chain uses TRBV4-3 and TRBJ2-2, with TRBD1 matching over 8 bases. J gave up 1 base and V 1 base, and 2 bases lay outside the gene matches. CDR3 length equals 16 residues. Germline CDR1 LGHNA, CDR2 YSLEER. CDR3 DNA sequence: TGCGCCAGCAGCCAAGGGACAGGGCGGAACACCGGGGAGCTGTTTTTT. Its protein product is CASSQGTGRNTGELFF.

This clone was seen more than once but under ten times. The chain recombines TRBV6-2 or TRBV6-3 with TRBJ1-1; no clear D gene. Trimming removed 0 bases at V and 11 bases at J, with 7 bases between. The CDR3 is made up of 11 amino acids. CDR1 is MNHEY and CDR2 is SVGEGT in the germline V gene. The CDR3: CASSYSGSAFF. In nucleotides, the CDR3 is TGTGCCAGCAGTTACTCAGGGAGCGCTTTCTTT.

In its sample, this clone was seen once. The genes are TRBV4-1 and TRBJ1-1; D might be TRBD1 (5 bases). CDR1 is MGHRA and CDR2 is YSYEKL in the germline V gene. V lost 0 bases and J lost 10, with 18 bases in between. The CDR3 is made up of 15 amino acids. The CDR3 reads CASSQETGSVFGAFF. The CDR3 bases are TGCGCCAGCAGCCAAGAAACAGGATCGGTCTTCGGAGCTTTCTTT.

Ten or more counts support this clone. CDR3 residues: CASARQGGRNQPQHF. As DNA, the CDR3 is TGTGCCAGCGCAAGACAGGGAGGCCGCAATCAGCCCCAGCATTTT. This rearrangement joins TRBV7-8 to TRBJ1-5, with 7 nucleotides matching TRBD1. The germline CDR1 and CDR2 sequences are SGHVS and FQNEAQ. Unmatched junction bases numbered 9, after V lost 8 bases and J lost 2 bases. This CDR3 region has 15 residues.

The chain carries TRBV6-1 and TRBJ2-3; 9 nucleotides agree with TRBD1. Germline CDR1 is MNHNS and CDR2 is SASEGT. The ends lost 2 bases at V and 3 bases at J; junction bases unmatched: 6. There are 16 residues in the CDR3. CDR3 coding DNA: TGTGCCAGCAGTGAAACAACAGGGGGCTGGACAGATACGCAGTATTTT. Translated, it gives CASSETTGGWTDTQYF.